This T cell receptor (beta chain) was obtained from a study of cytomegalovirus exposure and HLA in healthy donors. PCR used 60 Vbeta primers and 13 Jbeta primers. Only in-frame clones appear in the TCRdb table, and some are missing; sequencing was by immunoSEQ multiplex PCR. The table includes 81,000 or so clones, roughly 60% detected once. Germline CDR1 and CDR2: SGHVS and FQNEAQ. V shed 1 base, J shed 1 base, and the junction held 5 bases outside the gene matches. This CDR3 is built from 16 residues. This chain joins TRBV7-8 and TRBJ2-7; 9 positions agree with TRBD1. The specimen sequenced was PBMCs. This TCR derives from a woman aged 25 to 39 in good health and CMV-seropositive. CDR3 DNA: TGTGCCAGCAGCTTAGGGGACAGGGAGATATCCTACGAGCAGTACTTC. Encoded protein: CASSLGDREISYEQYF.